A selection of T cell receptor beta chains follows, all from one sample in a study of control samples from healthy donors and cancer patients. TCRdb keeps only in-frame clones here, not all; method: immunoSEQ multiplex PCR. The table lists about 15,000 clones, 80% to 90% of them singletons. The sample taken for sequencing was PBMCs. The receptor source for this set is a woman in her seventies with colorectal cancer. CDR3s include the opening cysteine and the closing phenylalanine or tryptophan. D genes are given only for firm matches. Only some rows state a clone size, as once, few, many or a class for expanded clones.

TRBD2,NA,TRBJ2-1,TRBV4-3,CASSQDVAGGFNEQFF,TGCGCCAGCAGCCAAGATGTAGCGGGAGGATTCAATGAGCAGTTCTTC
NA,once,TRBJ2-5,TRBV25-1,CASRGGDRTQYF,TGTGCCAGCAGAGGGGGGGATCGGACCCAGTACTTC
TRBD1,NA,TRBJ1-1,TRBV5-8,CASSLGQGYTEAFF,TGTGCCAGCAGCCTTGGACAGGGGTACACTGAAGCTTTCTTT
NA,NA,TRBJ1-6,TRBV7-2,CASSLAGGAGGYSPLHF,TGTGCCAGCAGCTTAGCTGGGGGGGCTGGGGGTTATTCACCCCTCCACTTT
TRBD1,once,TRBJ1-1,TRBV19,CASTNTGGFGEAFF,TGTGCCAGTACCAATACAGGGGGCTTCGGTGAAGCTTTCTTT
NA,few,TRBJ2-1,TRBV11-3,CASTKGGINEQFF,TGTGCCAGCACCAAAGGGGGAATCAATGAGCAGTTCTTC
TRBD2,NA,TRBJ2-3,TRBV4-2,CASSQDWLAGSGDTQYF,TGTGCCAGCAGCCAAGATTGGCTAGCGGGGTCCGGGGATACGCAGTATTTT
NA,NA,TRBJ1-1,TRBV10-3,CAISIQGTEAFF,TGTGCCATCAGTATACAGGGCACTGAAGCTTTCTTT
NA,NA,TRBJ1-1,TRBV5-8,CASSIPFGLEDTEAFF,TGTGCCAGCAGCATCCCTTTTGGCCTGGAAGACACTGAAGCTTTCTTT
NA,NA,TRBJ1-2,TRBV3-1/TRBV3-2,CASSQVGYGYTF,TGTGCCAGCAGCCAAGTGGGGTATGGCTACACCTTC
TRBD1,NA,TRBJ1-5,TRBV5-1,CASSIDRASNQPQHF,TGCGCCAGCAGCATCGACAGGGCTTCCAATCAGCCCCAGCATTTT
NA,NA,TRBJ2-5,TRBV7-8,CASSLGVGPGETQYF,TGTGCCAGCAGCTTGGGTGTAGGGCCAGGAGAGACCCAGTACTTC
TRBD1,NA,TRBJ1-2,TRBV19,CASSSLTGKWNGYTF,TGTGCCAGTAGTTCCCTGACAGGGAAGTGGAATGGCTACACCTTC
TRBD2,NA,TRBJ2-1,TRBV10-3,CAISDSLSGGGHNEQFF,TGTGCCATCAGTGATTCCCTTAGCGGGGGGGGGCACAATGAGCAGTTCTTC
NA,medium-sized,TRBJ2-7,TRBV5-6,CASSLEPLGVEQYF,TGTGCCAGCAGCTTGGAGCCTCTGGGCGTCGAGCAGTACTTC
NA,NA,TRBJ2-5,TRBV5-6,CASSRLDQETQYF,TGTGCCAGCAGCCGACTAGACCAAGAGACCCAGTACTTC
TRBD2,NA,TRBJ2-7,TRBV7-8,CASSLAASGDSYEQYF,TGTGCCAGCAGCTTAGCGGCTAGCGGGGACTCCTACGAGCAGTACTTC
NA,NA,TRBJ2-1,TRBV3-1/TRBV3-2,CASSQRPHEQFF,TGTGCCAGCAGCCAAAGACCCCATGAGCAGTTCTTC
TRBD1,NA,TRBJ2-2,TRBV19,CASSMGQGWVGELFF,TGTGCCAGTAGTATGGGACAGGGTTGGGTCGGGGAGCTGTTTTTT
TRBD2,NA,TRBJ2-5,TRBV6-1,CASSEIWGGSQETQYF,TGTGCCAGCAGTGAAATCTGGGGGGGATCCCAAGAGACCCAGTACTTC
NA,once,TRBJ1-1,TRBV7-8,CASSRQSNTEAFF,TGTGCCAGCAGCAGACAGTCGAACACTGAAGCTTTCTTT
NA,NA,TRBJ1-2,TRBV6-6,CASSYSFWRAADGYTF,TGTGCCAGCAGTTACTCTTTTTGGAGGGCCGCGGATGGCTACACCTTC
NA,NA,TRBJ1-5,TRBV12-3/TRBV12-4,CASRGWNQPQHF,TGTGCCAGCAGGGGATGGAATCAGCCCCAGCATTTT
NA,few,TRBJ1-5,TRBV28,CASSGGAVQPQHF,TGTGCCAGCAGCGGAGGGGCGGTTCAGCCCCAGCATTTT
NA,NA,TRBJ1-3,TRBV5-8,CASSLDSGRTSGNTIYF,TGTGCCAGCAGCTTGGATTCGGGACGGACCTCTGGAAACACCATATATTTT
NA,once,TRBJ2-7,TRBV5-1,CASSQRARPGEQYF,TGCGCCAGCAGCCAAAGGGCCCGCCCGGGGGAGCAGTACTTC
NA,NA,TRBJ2-5,TRBV3-1/TRBV3-2,CASSQGRGGWVSETQYF,TGTGCCAGCAGCCAAGGAAGGGGGGGCTGGGTCTCAGAGACCCAGTACTTC
NA,NA,TRBJ1-1,TRBV4-1,CASSRRANTEAFF,TGCGCCAGCAGCCGCAGGGCCAACACTGAAGCTTTCTTT
NA,few,TRBJ1-1,TRBV7-2,CASSLQVTMNTEAFF,TGTGCCAGCAGCCTACAGGTAACTATGAACACTGAAGCTTTCTTT
NA,NA,TRBJ2-7,TRBV24-1,CATSDPNTGTIYEQYF,TGTGCCACCAGTGATCCGAATACAGGGACAATCTACGAGCAGTACTTC
NA,NA,TRBJ2-2,TRBV7-2,CASSLYIGELFF,TGTGCCAGCAGCTTATATATCGGGGAGCTGTTTTTT
NA,NA,TRBJ1-1,TRBV18,CASSPRASYNMNTEAFF,TGTGCCAGCTCACCACGGGCATCCTATAACATGAACACTGAAGCTTTCTTT
TRBD1,NA,TRBJ2-7,TRBV4-1,CASSPGQGSYEQYF,TGCGCCAGCAGCCCGGGACAGGGGTCCTACGAGCAGTACTTC
NA,NA,TRBJ2-5,TRBV5-6,CASSYRALKETQYF,TGTGCCAGCAGTTATCGGGCCCTAAAAGAGACCCAGTACTTC
NA,once,TRBJ2-1,TRBV7-2,CASTHPADYNEQFF,TGTGCCAGCACCCACCCGGCGGACTACAATGAGCAGTTCTTC
TRBD1,NA,TRBJ1-1,TRBV5-1,CASSQRQGVSTEAFF,TGCGCCAGCAGCCAAAGACAGGGCGTAAGCACTGAAGCTTTCTTT
NA,NA,TRBJ1-1,TRBV20-1,CSGRENTEAFF,TGCAGTGGAAGGGAGAACACTGAAGCTTTCTTT
NA,NA,TRBJ2-3,TRBV9,CASSVALGDTQYF,TGTGCCAGCAGCGTAGCTCTCGGAGATACGCAGTATTTT
NA,NA,TRBJ1-5,TRBV7-2,CASSFDRALPGQPQHF,TGTGCCAGCAGCTTTGACCGGGCCCTTCCAGGTCAGCCCCAGCATTTT
NA,NA,TRBJ2-2,TRBV6-6,CASTLKGHPTGELFF,TGTGCCAGCACCTTAAAGGGACACCCCACCGGGGAGCTGTTTTTT
TRBD2,NA,TRBJ2-3,TRBV7-2,CASSWGLAGGTDTQYF,TGTGCCAGCAGCTGGGGATTAGCGGGGGGCACAGATACGCAGTATTTT
NA,NA,TRBJ2-7,TRBV11-2,CASSLGRQGLSYEQYF,TGTGCCAGCAGCTTAGGTCGGCAGGGCCTCTCTTACGAGCAGTACTTC
NA,NA,TRBJ1-2,TRBV4-3,CASSQDNGGNYGYTF,TGCGCCAGCAGCCAAGATAATGGGGGGAACTATGGCTACACCTTC
TRBD2,few,TRBJ2-1,TRBV7-3,CASSFGLAGNNEQFF,TGTGCCAGCAGCTTCGGACTAGCGGGCAACAATGAGCAGTTCTTC
NA,few,TRBJ2-7,TRBV11-3,CASSFRYEQYF,TGTGCCAGCAGCTTTCGGTACGAGCAGTACTTC
TRBD1,NA,TRBJ2-6,TRBV3-1/TRBV3-2,CASSQGLGQGPRGANVLTF,TGTGCCAGCAGCCAAGGGCTAGGACAGGGGCCTCGTGGGGCCAACGTCCTGACTTTC
TRBD1,NA,TRBJ1-1,TRBV9,CASSPRGQMNTEAFF,TGTGCCAGCAGCCCCCGGGGACAGATGAACACTGAAGCTTTCTTT
NA,few,TRBJ1-1,TRBV6-2/TRBV6-3,CASSYGSTNTEAFF,TGTGCCAGCAGTTATGGCAGCACGAACACTGAAGCTTTCTTT
NA,NA,TRBJ1-2,TRBV2,CASSEAGRALDGYTF,TGTGCCAGCAGTGAAGCAGGACGGGCCCTTGATGGCTACACCTTC
NA,NA,TRBJ1-5,TRBV27,CASSPHGGPQHF,TGTGCCAGCAGTCCCCACGGGGGGCCCCAGCATTTT
NA,NA,TRBJ2-7,TRBV11-2,CASSLERVGEQYF,TGTGCCAGCAGCTTAGAAAGGGTGGGCGAGCAGTACTTC